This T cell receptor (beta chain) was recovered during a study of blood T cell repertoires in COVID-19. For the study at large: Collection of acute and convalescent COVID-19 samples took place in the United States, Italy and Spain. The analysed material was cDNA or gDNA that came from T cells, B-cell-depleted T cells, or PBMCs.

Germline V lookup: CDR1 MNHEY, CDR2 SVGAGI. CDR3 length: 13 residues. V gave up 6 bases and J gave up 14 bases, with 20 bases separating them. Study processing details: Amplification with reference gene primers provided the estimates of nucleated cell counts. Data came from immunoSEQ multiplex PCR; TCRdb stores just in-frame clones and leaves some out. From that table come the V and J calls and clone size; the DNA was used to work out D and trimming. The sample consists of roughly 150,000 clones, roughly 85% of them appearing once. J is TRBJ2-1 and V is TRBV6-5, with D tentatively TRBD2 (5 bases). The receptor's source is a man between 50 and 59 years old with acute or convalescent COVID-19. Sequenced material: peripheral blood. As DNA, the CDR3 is TGTGCCAGCAGGGTCCTCGAGCTAGGAGGTGAGTTCTTC. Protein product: CASRVLELGGEFF.